This record covers a single TCR beta chain. Its antigen is unknown. Using immunoSEQ multiplex PCR, the repertoire was profiled, and TCRdb retains in-frame clones only, with some absent. The repertoire has tens of thousands of clones, about 92% of them found once; the top ten carry 4.7%. Second-dose groups at about 4 or about 12 weeks were pooled. The data derive from a study of T cell responses to AZD1222 COVID-19 vaccine. Trimming stripped 5 bases from V and 3 bases from J, with 10 bases between. This CDR3 spans 13 amino acids. Germline-derived CDR1 and CDR2 are SEHNR and FQNEAQ (reference sequence). Study results and limitations: Only a handful of AZD1222 recipients, roughly 6 in all, had baseline seropositivity. Dominant CD4 TCR responses targeted spike regions 160-218 and 743-854. Without day 14 samples, only post-peak T cell repertoires were studied.

The TCR sequence derives from an adult who received the AZD1222 COVID-19 vaccine. The chain links TRBV7-9 to TRBJ2-5; no definite D call. This specimen consisted of peripheral blood, obtained 28 days after the second AZD1222 dose. CDR3 sequence reads: CASSLRPEETQYF. In nucleotides, the CDR3 is TGTGCCAGCAGCCTCCGTCCGGAAGAGACCCAGTACTTC.